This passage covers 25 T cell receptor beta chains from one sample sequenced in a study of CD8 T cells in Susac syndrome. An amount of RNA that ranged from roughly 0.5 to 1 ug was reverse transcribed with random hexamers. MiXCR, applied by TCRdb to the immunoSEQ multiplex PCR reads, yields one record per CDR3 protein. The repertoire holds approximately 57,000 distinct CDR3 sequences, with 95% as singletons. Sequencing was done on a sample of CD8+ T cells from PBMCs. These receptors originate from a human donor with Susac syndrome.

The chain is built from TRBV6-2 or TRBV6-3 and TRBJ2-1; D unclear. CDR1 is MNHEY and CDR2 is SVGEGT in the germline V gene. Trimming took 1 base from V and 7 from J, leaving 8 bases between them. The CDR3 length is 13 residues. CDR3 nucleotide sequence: TGTGCCAGCAGTTACTACAGCCTGAATGAGCAGTTCTTC. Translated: CASSYYSLNEQFF.

The CDR3 region is CASSVEVGAYPYGYTF. The CDR3 nucleotides read TGTGCCAGCAGCGTAGAAGTGGGGGCCTACCCTTATGGCTACACCTTC. The chain employs TRBV9 and TRBJ1-2; tentative D call: TRBD1 (6 bases). The CDR3 runs to 16 residues. V was trimmed by 0 bases and J by 5 bases, leaving 17 bases between them. CDR1 SGDLS and CDR2 YYNGEE come from the germline V gene.

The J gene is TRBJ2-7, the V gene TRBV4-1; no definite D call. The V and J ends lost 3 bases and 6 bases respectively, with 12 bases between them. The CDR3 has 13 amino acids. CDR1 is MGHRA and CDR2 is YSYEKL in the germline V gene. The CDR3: CASSHPHVGEQYF. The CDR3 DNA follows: TGCGCCAGCAGCCATCCTCACGTTGGCGAGCAGTACTTC.

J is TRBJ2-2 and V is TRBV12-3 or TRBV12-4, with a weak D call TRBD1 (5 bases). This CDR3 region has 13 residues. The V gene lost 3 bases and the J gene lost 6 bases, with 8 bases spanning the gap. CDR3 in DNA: TGTGCCAGCAGTTTTCAGGGTCCCGGGGAGCTGTTTTTT. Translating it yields CASSFQGPGELFF.

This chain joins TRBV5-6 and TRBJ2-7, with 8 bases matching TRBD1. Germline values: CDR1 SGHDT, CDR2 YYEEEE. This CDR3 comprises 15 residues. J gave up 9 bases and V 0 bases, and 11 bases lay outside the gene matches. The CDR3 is CASSLAGTGHRGQYF. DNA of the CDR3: TGTGCCAGCAGCTTGGCCGGGACAGGTCACCGAGGGCAGTACTTC.

CDR3: CATSDLRAIATNEKLFF. As DNA, the CDR3 is TGTGCCACCAGTGATTTGCGGGCGATTGCAACTAATGAAAAACTGTTTTTT. This chain uses TRBV24-1 with TRBJ1-4; D call uncertain. The length of the CDR3 is 17 residues. Per germline, CDR1 KGHDR and CDR2 SFDVKD. The V and J ends lost 0 bases and 0 bases respectively, with 10 bases between them.

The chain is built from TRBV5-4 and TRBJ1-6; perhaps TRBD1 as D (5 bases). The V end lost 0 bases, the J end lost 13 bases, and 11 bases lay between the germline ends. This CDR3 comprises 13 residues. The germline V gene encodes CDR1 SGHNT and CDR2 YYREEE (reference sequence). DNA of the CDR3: TGTGCCAGCAGCTTGGGGGACGGTTACCCCCTCCACTTT. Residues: CASSLGDGYPLHF.

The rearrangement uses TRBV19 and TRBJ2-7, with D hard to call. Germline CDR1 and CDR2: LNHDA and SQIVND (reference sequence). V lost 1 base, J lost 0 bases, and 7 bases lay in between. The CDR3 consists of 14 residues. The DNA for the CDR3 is TGTGCCAGTAGTATAGCTGAGCACTCCTACGAGCAGTACTTC. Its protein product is CASSIAEHSYEQYF.

The CDR3 bases are TGTGCCAGCAGTTCACCACCAGGAAGTAAAGAAAAACTGTTTTTT. Its translation is CASSSPPGSKEKLFF. This chain connects TRBV5-6 to TRBJ1-4; D remains ambiguous. Deletions cut 5 bases from V and 8 bases from J, with 19 bases between. CDR3 length equals 15 residues. Germline V gene sequence: CDR1 SGHDT, CDR2 YYEEEE.

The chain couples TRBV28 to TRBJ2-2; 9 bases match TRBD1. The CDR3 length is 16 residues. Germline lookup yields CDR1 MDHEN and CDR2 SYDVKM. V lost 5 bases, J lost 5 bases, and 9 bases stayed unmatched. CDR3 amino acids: CASSPLRDRVTGELFF. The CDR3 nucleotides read TGTGCCAGCAGTCCACTCCGGGACAGGGTGACCGGGGAGCTGTTTTTT. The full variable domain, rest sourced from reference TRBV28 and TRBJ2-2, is DVKVTQSSRYLVKRTGEKVFLECVQDMDHENMFWYRQDPGLGLRLIYFSYDVKMKEKGDIPEGYSVSREKKERFSLILESASTNQTSMYLCASSPLRDRVTGELFFGEGSRLTVL.

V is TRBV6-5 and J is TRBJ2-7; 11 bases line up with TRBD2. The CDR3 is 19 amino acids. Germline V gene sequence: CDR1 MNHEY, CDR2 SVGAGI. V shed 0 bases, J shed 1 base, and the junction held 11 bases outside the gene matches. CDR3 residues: CASSYSAIGLAGQSYEQYF. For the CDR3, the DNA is TGTGCCAGCAGTTACTCTGCCATCGGACTAGCGGGCCAATCCTACGAGCAGTACTTC.

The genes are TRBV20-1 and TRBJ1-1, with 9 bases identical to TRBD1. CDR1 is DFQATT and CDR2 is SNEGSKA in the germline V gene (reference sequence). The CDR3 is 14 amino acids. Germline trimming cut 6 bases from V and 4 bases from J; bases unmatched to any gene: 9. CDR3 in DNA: TGCAGTGCCTGGGGCTACAGGGGGCCCACTGAAGCTTTCTTT. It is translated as CSAWGYRGPTEAFF.

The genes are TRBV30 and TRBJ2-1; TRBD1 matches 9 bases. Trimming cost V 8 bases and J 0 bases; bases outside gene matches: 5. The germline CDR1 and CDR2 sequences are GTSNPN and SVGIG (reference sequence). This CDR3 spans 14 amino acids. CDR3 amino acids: CARDRASSYNEQFF. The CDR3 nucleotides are TGTGCCCGGGACAGGGCTAGCTCCTACAATGAGCAGTTCTTC.

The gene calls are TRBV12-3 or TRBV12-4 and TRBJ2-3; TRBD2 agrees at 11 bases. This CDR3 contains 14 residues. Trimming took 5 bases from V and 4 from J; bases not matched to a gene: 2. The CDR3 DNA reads TGTGCCAGCAGTACTAGCGGGGGAGCAGATACGCAGTATTTT. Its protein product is CASSTSGGADTQYF.

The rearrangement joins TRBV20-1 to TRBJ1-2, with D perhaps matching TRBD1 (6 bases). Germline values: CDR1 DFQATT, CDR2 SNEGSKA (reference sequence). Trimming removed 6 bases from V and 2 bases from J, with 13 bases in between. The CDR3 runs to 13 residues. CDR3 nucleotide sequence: TGCAGTGCCTGGGACATCGTAAACTATGGCTACACCTTC. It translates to CSAWDIVNYGYTF.

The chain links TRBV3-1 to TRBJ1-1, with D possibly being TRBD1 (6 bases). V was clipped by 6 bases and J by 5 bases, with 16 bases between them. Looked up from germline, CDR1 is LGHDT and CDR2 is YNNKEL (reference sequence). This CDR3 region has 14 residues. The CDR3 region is CASRSTGRGTEAFF. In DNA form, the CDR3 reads TGTGCCAGCAGGAGCACAGGGCGAGGGACTGAAGCTTTCTTT.

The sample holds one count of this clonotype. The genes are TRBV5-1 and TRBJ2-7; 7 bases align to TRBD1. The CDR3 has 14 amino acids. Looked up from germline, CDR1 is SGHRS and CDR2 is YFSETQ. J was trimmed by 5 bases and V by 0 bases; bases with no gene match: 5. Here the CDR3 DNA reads TGCGCCAGCAGCTTGGAAGAAACAGGGGACGAGCAGTACTTC. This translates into CASSLEETGDEQYF.

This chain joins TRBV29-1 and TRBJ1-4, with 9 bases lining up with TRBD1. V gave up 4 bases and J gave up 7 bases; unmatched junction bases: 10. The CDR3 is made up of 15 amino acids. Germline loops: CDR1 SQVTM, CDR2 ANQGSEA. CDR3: CSVGATGGLGEKLFF. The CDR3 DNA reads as TGCAGCGTTGGGGCCACAGGGGGCCTGGGTGAAAAACTGTTTTTT.

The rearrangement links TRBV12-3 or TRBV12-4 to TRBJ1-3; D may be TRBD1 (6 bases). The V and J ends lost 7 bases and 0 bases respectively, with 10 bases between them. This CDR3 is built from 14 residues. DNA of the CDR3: TGTGCCAGCATCAGGGGAGGCTCTGGAAACACCATATATTTT. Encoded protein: CASIRGGSGNTIYF.

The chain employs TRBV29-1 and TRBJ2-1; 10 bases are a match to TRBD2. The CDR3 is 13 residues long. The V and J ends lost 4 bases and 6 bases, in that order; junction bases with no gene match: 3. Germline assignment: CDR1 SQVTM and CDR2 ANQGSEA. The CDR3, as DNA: TGCAGCGTTGGCGAGCGGGGGGGCAATGAGCAGTTCTTC. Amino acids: CSVGERGGNEQFF.

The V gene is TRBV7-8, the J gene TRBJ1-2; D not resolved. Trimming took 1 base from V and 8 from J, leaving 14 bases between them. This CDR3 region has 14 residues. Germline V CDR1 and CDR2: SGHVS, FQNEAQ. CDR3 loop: CASSLEVYSAGYTF. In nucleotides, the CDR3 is TGTGCCAGCAGCTTAGAGGTCTATTCCGCGGGCTACACCTTC.

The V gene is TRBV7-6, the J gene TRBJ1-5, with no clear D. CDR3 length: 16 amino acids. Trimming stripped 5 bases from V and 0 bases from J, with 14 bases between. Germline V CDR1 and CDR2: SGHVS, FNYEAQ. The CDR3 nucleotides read TGTGCCAGCAGCCCTGGTTCGTTGGGTAGCAATCAGCCCCAGCATTTT. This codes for CASSPGSLGSNQPQHF.

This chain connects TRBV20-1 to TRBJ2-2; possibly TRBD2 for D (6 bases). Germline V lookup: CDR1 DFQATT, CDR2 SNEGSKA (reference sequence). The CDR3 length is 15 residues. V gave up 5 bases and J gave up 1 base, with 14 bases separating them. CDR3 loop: CSAHSAGENTGELFF. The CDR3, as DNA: TGCAGTGCTCACTCAGCGGGCGAGAACACCGGGGAGCTGTTTTTT.

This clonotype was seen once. CDR3 sequence: CSVEDGIAGTYEQYF. As DNA, the CDR3 is TGCAGCGTTGAAGATGGAATAGCGGGGACCTACGAGCAGTACTTC. The chain employs TRBV29-1 and TRBJ2-7, with 8 bases fitting TRBD2. Germline loops: CDR1 SQVTM, CDR2 ANQGSEA. The CDR3 length is 15 residues. The J segment lost 2 bases and the V segment lost 0 bases, leaving 6 bases of the junction unmatched.

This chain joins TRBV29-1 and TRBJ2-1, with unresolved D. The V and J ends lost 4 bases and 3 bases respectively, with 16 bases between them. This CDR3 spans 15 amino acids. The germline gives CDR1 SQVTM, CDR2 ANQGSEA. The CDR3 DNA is TGCAGCGTTGCGGGTAGTGAACTTGGCTACAATGAGCAGTTCTTC. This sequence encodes CSVAGSELGYNEQFF.